The rows below give T cell receptor beta chains drawn from one sample of a study of post-analysis software for immune sequencing data. MiXCR was run by TCRdb on the PCR reads, yielding one entry per CDR3 protein. In the table there are approximately 690,000 distinct CDR3 sequences, 55% to 60% of which are singletons. The sequenced sample was blood. These receptors were collected from a girl aged 2 to 9 with multiple sclerosis. Both conserved end residues are part of each CDR3. The D gene is left open where the match is weak. Clone size is stated in some rows and not others, as once, few, many or a class when expanded.

d_gene	abundance	v_gene	len	j_gene	CDR3nt	CDR3aa
-	few	TRBV12-3/TRBV12-4	18	TRBJ2-6	TGTGCCAGCAGTTTAATGGTATGGGGGAATGCTGGGGCCAACGTCCTGACTTTC	CASSLMVWGNAGANVLTF
-	-	TRBV20-1	14	TRBJ1-5	TGCAGTGCTAGAGGGACAGTTAGCAATCAGCCCCAGCATTTT	CSARGTVSNQPQHF
-	-	TRBV10-3	14	TRBJ1-2	TGTGCCATCAGTGAGGCGAGTACTAACTATGGCTACACCTTC	CAISEASTNYGYTF
-	-	TRBV5-1	16	TRBJ2-5	TGCGCCAGCAGCTTGACGGTCGGGGCGGTACAAGAGACCCAGTACTTC	CASSLTVGAVQETQYF
-	few	TRBV29-1	13	TRBJ1-4	TGCAGCGTTGAAGATCTTCTAATGGGAAAACTGTTTTTT	CSVEDLLMGKLFF
TRBD2	-	TRBV24-1	18	TRBJ2-1	TGTGCCACCAGTGATTTAGGCACGGCTAGCGGGGGGGCCGATGAGCAGTTCTTC	CATSDLGTASGGADEQFF
TRBD1	-	TRBV7-9	16	TRBJ2-4	TGTGCCAGCAGCTCCGGACAGGGGGCGGCCAAAAACATTCAGTACTTC	CASSSGQGAAKNIQYF
-	-	TRBV6-2/TRBV6-3	15	TRBJ2-4	TGTGCCAGCAGTAGCTCGGCGAGAAAGGAAAACATTCAGTACTTC	CASSSSARKENIQYF
-	-	TRBV20-1	11	TRBJ2-7	TGCAGTGCCGCACAGGGCTACGAGCAGTACTTC	CSAAQGYEQYF
-	-	TRBV6-5	14	TRBJ2-7	TGTGCCAGCAGGCCCCTGGGGGACCAATACGAGCAGTACTTC	CASRPLGDQYEQYF
TRBD2	-	TRBV27	15	TRBJ2-7	TGTGCCAGCCGACTCGGGACTAGCGGGAACGACGAGCAGTACTTC	CASRLGTSGNDEQYF
-	-	TRBV9	14	TRBJ2-5	TGTGCCAGCAGCGTAGCAAGGGGGGACGAGACCCAGTACTTC	CASSVARGDETQYF
TRBD1	-	TRBV20-1	14	TRBJ2-3	TGCAGTGCGCTCCGGGACAGGGCCCCAGATACGCAGTATTTT	CSALRDRAPDTQYF
-	few	TRBV2	15	TRBJ2-7	TGTGCCAGCAGTGATTTCGGCGGGAAGACGAACGAGCAGTACTTC	CASSDFGGKTNEQYF
-	-	TRBV5-1	12	TRBJ1-3	TGCGCCAGCAGCTTGGACGAAAACACCATATATTTT	CASSLDENTIYF
-	-	TRBV7-9	14	TRBJ1-4	TGTGCCAGCAGCTTCTTGCCAGGGAGTGAAAAACTGTTTTTT	CASSFLPGSEKLFF
-	-	TRBV29-1	14	TRBJ1-2	TGCAGCGTTGAAGATCCCCCGCCGGGCTATGGCTACACCTTC	CSVEDPPPGYGYTF
-	-	TRBV5-6	16	TRBJ2-7	TGTGCCAGCAGCCCGGGAACGGTTCTACCCGTGCTCGAGCAGTACTTC	CASSPGTVLPVLEQYF
TRBD2	-	TRBV24-1	15	TRBJ2-5	TGTGCCACCAGTGATTTGATTGCGGGGGTGGAGACCCAGTACTTC	CATSDLIAGVETQYF
-	-	TRBV20-1	14	TRBJ2-1	TGCAGTGCTAGAGAGCTCACAAGATCCGATGAGCAGTTCTTC	CSARELTRSDEQFF
TRBD2	few	TRBV5-1	18	TRBJ2-6	TGCGCCAGCAGCTTGGAAAGGCCAGCGGGGCCTGGGGCCAACGTCCTGACTTTC	CASSLERPAGPGANVLTF
-	few	TRBV10-3	13	TRBJ2-5	TGTGCCACCGTACCTGGCAGGCAAGAGACCCAGTACTTC	CATVPGRQETQYF
-	few	TRBV6-2/TRBV6-3	13	TRBJ2-3	TGTGCCAGTAAGTCCTCAGGATCAGATACGCAGTATTTT	CASKSSGSDTQYF
TRBD2	-	TRBV7-9	17	TRBJ2-1	TGTGCCAGCAGCTTAGGTCTAGCGGGACGTTCCTACAATGAGCAGTTCTTC	CASSLGLAGRSYNEQFF
TRBD2	-	TRBV14	14	TRBJ2-1	TGTGCCAGCAGCCCCTCAGCGGGGGGTAATGAGCAGTTCTTC	CASSPSAGGNEQFF
TRBD2	once	TRBV20-1	14	TRBJ2-1	TGCAGTGCGAGACTAGCGGGGGACTACAATGAGCAGTTCTTC	CSARLAGDYNEQFF
-	once	TRBV20-1	11	TRBJ1-1	TGCAGTGCTAGAAGGTCGGATCAAGCTTTCTTT	CSARRSDQAFF
TRBD2	-	TRBV7-2	16	TRBJ2-7	TGTGCCGGCAGCTCCACTCAGACTAGCCCCAGGTACGAGCAGTACTTC	CAGSSTQTSPRYEQYF
-	-	TRBV6-1	16	TRBJ1-4	TGTGCCAGCAGTGAAATGGAGGGAGGGTTAACCGAAAAACTGTTTTTT	CASSEMEGGLTEKLFF
TRBD1	few	TRBV20-1	16	TRBJ2-3	TGCAGTGCTAGTCGGGACAGGGAAATCGGCACAGATACGCAGTATTTT	CSASRDREIGTDTQYF
-	-	TRBV27	14	TRBJ1-5	TGTGCCAGCAGTTTTGGGGGGGTCGGTCAGCCCCAGCATTTT	CASSFGGVGQPQHF
-	-	TRBV4-3	15	TRBJ2-1	TGCGCCAGCAGCCAAGAACCTCAGGGCCGCAATGAGCAGTTCTTC	CASSQEPQGRNEQFF
-	-	TRBV23-1	18	TRBJ2-3	TGCGCCAGCAGTCAAACGGCGGTCACAGGGAGTTGCACAGATACGCAGTATTTT	CASSQTAVTGSCTDTQYF
-	-	TRBV2	15	TRBJ2-1	TGTGCCAGCAGCCCCAGTGGACAGTGGATTCATGAGCAGTTCTTC	CASSPSGQWIHEQFF
-	-	TRBV7-9	14	TRBJ1-1	TGTGCCAGCAGCCTCAAGGGGGGTAGGGGTGAAGCTTTCTTT	CASSLKGGRGEAFF
-	-	TRBV15	14	TRBJ1-2	TGTGCCACCAGCGACTGGACAGTAGACTATGGCTACACCTTC	CATSDWTVDYGYTF
-	-	TRBV12-3/TRBV12-4	14	TRBJ2-1	TGTGCCAGCGGCTGGGACACCGGCTGGGATGAGCAGTTCTTC	CASGWDTGWDEQFF
-	-	TRBV5-1	14	TRBJ1-2	TGCGCCAGCAGCTTGACGGGTCCTTACTATGGCTACACCTTC	CASSLTGPYYGYTF
-	few	TRBV7-9	14	TRBJ1-4	TGTGCCAGCAGCTTATTGGAGGGAGGCGAAAAACTGTTTTTT	CASSLLEGGEKLFF
TRBD2	-	TRBV2	15	TRBJ2-1	TGTGCCAGCATTTTTGGTAGCGGGGGGGCGAATGAGCAGTTCTTC	CASIFGSGGANEQFF
TRBD1	few	TRBV27	15	TRBJ2-1	TGTGCCAGCAGACCCGACAGGGGATCCTACAATGAGCAGTTCTTC	CASRPDRGSYNEQFF
TRBD2	once	TRBV20-1	16	TRBJ2-3	TGCAGTGCTAGCCGCCGGGGCGGGGGGTACACAGATACGCAGTATTTT	CSASRRGGGYTDTQYF
-	-	TRBV7-9	11	TRBJ1-1	TGTGCCAGCAGCGGAGTGACTGAAGCTTTCTTT	CASSGVTEAFF
-	-	TRBV2	12	TRBJ1-5	TGTGCCAGCAGAGAATCAGGGCTACCCCAGCATTTT	CASRESGLPQHF
TRBD2	few	TRBV20-1	15	TRBJ2-3	TGCAGTGCTACCCGACTAGCGGAGAGCACAGATACGCAGTATTTT	CSATRLAESTDTQYF
-	-	TRBV25-1	14	TRBJ2-1	TGTGCCAGCAGTGTAGTGGGGGGATACAATGAGCAGTTCTTC	CASSVVGGYNEQFF
TRBD2	-	TRBV6-5	15	TRBJ2-1	TGTGCCAGCAGTTACAGACTAGCGGGGAACAATGAGCAGTTCTTC	CASSYRLAGNNEQFF
-	few	TRBV5-1	16	TRBJ2-3	TGCGCCAGCAGCTCGGGGGCCGCTAGCTCCACAGATACGCAGTATTTT	CASSSGAASSTDTQYF
TRBD2	few	TRBV29-1	14	TRBJ2-5	TGCAGCGTTGAGGGCCTAGCGGGAGGAGAGACCCAGTACTTC	CSVEGLAGGETQYF
-	few	TRBV29-1	14	TRBJ2-4	TGCAGCTCGGTGGGGCCACCGCCTTTAAACATTCAGTACTTC	CSSVGPPPLNIQYF
-	-	TRBV10-3	14	TRBJ2-2	TGTGCCATCAGGCGGACGGGAAACACCGGGGAGCTGTTTTTT	CAIRRTGNTGELFF
TRBD2	few	TRBV29-1	13	TRBJ2-7	TGCAGCGTAGCGGGACTAGGACCTTACGAGCAGTACTTC	CSVAGLGPYEQYF
-	few	TRBV12-3/TRBV12-4	14	TRBJ2-3	TGTGCCAGCAGGGGGGGGGCCAGCACAGATACGCAGTATTTT	CASRGGASTDTQYF
-	few	TRBV9	15	TRBJ2-7	TGTGCCAGCAGCCGATTCGGTACAGGAGGTAACGAGCAGTACTTC	CASSRFGTGGNEQYF
TRBD1	-	TRBV7-2	15	TRBJ2-1	TGTGCCAGCAGCTCGGGACAGGCCCCCTACAATGAGCAGTTCTTC	CASSSGQAPYNEQFF
TRBD2	-	TRBV15	16	TRBJ2-3	TGTGCCACCAGCAGAACCGGCGGGAGAAACACAGATACGCAGTATTTT	CATSRTGGRNTDTQYF
TRBD2	-	TRBV20-1	13	TRBJ2-5	TGCAGTGCTGGGGGGACTATTCAAGAGACCCAGTACTTC	CSAGGTIQETQYF
TRBD2	-	TRBV20-1	16	TRBJ2-1	TGCAGTGCCCAATCCCCAACTAGCGGGAGGGCCGGTGAGCAGTTCTTC	CSAQSPTSGRAGEQFF
TRBD2	-	TRBV12-3/TRBV12-4	17	TRBJ2-5	TGTGCCAGCAGTTCTTTCACTAGCGGGGCCTCCGGGGAGACCCAGTACTTC	CASSSFTSGASGETQYF
TRBD1	-	TRBV20-1	12	TRBJ1-1	TGCAGGGGTAGGGGGCCTGGGGATGAAGCTTTCTTT	CRGRGPGDEAFF